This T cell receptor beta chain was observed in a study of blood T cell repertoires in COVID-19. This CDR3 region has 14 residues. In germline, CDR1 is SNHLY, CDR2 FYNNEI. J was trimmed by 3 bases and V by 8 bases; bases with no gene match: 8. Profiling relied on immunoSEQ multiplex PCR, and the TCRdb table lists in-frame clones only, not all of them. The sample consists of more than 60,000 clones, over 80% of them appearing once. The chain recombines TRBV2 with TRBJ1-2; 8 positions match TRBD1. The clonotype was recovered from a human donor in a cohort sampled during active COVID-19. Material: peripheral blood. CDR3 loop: CASATQGGDYGYTF. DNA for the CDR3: TGTGCCAGCGCAACACAGGGGGGGGACTATGGCTACACCTTC.